This note documents a single T cell receptor (beta chain) sequence. Antigen unknown. The source of the sample is a study of glioma-infiltrating T cells. Study-level points and caveats: Above-expected tissue-blood divergence occurred in all gliomas, most in low-grade ones.

Using RNA template, CDR3s of TCR alpha and beta were amplified with iRepertoire arm-PCR. TCRdb reanalysed the multiplex PCR reads using MiXCR and keeps one entry per CDR3 protein. Of about 140,000 distinct CDR3 sequences in the sample, about two fifths are singletons; the top ten hold about a fifth. This CDR3 contains 14 residues. Germline CDR1 reads KGHDR; CDR2 reads SFDVKD. Unmatched junction bases numbered 5, after V lost 6 bases and J lost 5 bases. The sample taken for sequencing was glioma tissue, nonneoplastic brain tissue, or PBMCs (not recorded which). The chain carries TRBV24-1 and TRBJ2-7; 11 positions match TRBD1. The sequence was obtained from a human donor with low-grade glioma or glioblastoma, undergoing nonglioma brain surgery, or in good health (not recorded which). CDR3 sequence: CATSRGQGADEQYF. The CDR3 coding sequence is TGTGCCACCAGTAGAGGACAGGGGGCGGACGAGCAGTACTTC.